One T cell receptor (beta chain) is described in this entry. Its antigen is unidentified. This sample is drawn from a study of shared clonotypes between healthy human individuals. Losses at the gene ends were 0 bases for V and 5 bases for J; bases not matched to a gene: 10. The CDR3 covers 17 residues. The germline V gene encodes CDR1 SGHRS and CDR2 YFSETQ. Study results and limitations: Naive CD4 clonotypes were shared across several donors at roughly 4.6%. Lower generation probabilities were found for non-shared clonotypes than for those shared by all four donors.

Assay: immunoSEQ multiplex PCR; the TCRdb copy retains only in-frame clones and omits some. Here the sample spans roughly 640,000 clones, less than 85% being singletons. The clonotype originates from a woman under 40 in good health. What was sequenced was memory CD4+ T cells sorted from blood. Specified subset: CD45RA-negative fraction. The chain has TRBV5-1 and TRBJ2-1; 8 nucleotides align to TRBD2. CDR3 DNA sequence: TGCGCCAGCAGCTTGGAGTCACTAGCGGACTTCGACAATGAGCAGTTCTTC. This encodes CASSLESLADFDNEQFF.